This T cell receptor (beta chain) was identified during a study of blood T cell repertoires in COVID-19. Trimming took off 0 bases at V and 4 bases at J, with 14 bases between the two ends. Germline V gene lookup returns CDR1 SGHDT and CDR2 YYEEEE. The CDR3 is 16 amino acids. Profiling relied on immunoSEQ multiplex PCR, and the TCRdb table lists in-frame clones only, not all of them. The data show roughly 400,000 clones, approximately 91% seen once. This chain joins TRBV5-6 and TRBJ2-1; D may be TRBD2 (7 bases). The sequenced material came from PBMCs or T cells enriched from blood (not recorded which). The clonotype was recovered from a woman younger than 35 who had been exposed to COVID-19. The CDR3 nucleotides are TGTGCCAGCAGCTTGGGACGCGGGGGCCTTTACAATGAGCAGTTCTTC. Its translation is CASSLGRGGLYNEQFF.